This T cell receptor (beta chain) emerged from a study of response to subunit inactivated influenza vaccine. The CDR3 covers 13 residues. V lost 0 bases to trimming and J lost 3 bases, with 5 bases between them. Germline CDR1 KGHSH, CDR2 LQKENI. TCRdb used MiXCR to reprocess the RT-PCR reads, holding one entry per CDR3 protein. The data hold around 850,000 distinct CDR3 sequences, with 15% to 20% observed a single time. Study-wide results and limits: Authors suggested that a seasonal influenza vaccination recruits few new T cells each time.

Comments on this clonotype: Its antigen remains unidentified.

Specimen: PBMCs from blood, collected around 5 days after vaccination. This receptor was identified in a man in his fifties or sixties who received an inactivated influenza vaccine. The chain uses TRBV18 and TRBJ1-2, with D uncertain. The DNA for the CDR3 is TGTGCCAGCTCACCACCTATGGACTATGGCTACACCTTC. Translated: CASSPPMDYGYTF.